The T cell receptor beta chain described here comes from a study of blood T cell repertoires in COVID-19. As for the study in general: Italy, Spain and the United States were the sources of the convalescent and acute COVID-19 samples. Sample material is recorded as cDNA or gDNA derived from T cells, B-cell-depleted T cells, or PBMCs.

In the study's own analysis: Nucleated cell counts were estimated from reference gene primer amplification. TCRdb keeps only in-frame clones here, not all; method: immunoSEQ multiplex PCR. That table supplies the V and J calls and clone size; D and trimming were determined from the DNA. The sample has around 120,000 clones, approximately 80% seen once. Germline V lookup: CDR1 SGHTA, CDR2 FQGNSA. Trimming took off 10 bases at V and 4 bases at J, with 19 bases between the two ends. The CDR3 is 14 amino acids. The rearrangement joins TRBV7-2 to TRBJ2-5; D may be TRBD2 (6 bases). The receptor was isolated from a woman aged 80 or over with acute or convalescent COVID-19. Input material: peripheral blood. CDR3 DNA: TGTGCCACCGCCGCGGGACGGCTTGCAGAGACCCAGTACTTC. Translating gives CATAAGRLAETQYF.